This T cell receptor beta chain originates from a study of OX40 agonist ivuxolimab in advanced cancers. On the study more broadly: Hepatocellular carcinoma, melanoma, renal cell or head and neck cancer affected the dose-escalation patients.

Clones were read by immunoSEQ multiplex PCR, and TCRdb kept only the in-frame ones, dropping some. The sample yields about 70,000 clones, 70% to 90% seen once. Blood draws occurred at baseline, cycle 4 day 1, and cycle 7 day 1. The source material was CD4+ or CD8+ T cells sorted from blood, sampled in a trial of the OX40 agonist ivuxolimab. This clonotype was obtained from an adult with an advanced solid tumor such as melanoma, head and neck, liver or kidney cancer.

The CDR3 loop reads CASSESSTRLGNQPQHF. The CDR3 DNA reads TGTGCCAGCAGTGAATCGTCGACCCGCCTCGGCAATCAGCCCCAGCATTTT. The chain combines TRBV6-1 with TRBJ1-5; D gene unclear. The length of the CDR3 is 17 residues. Trimming cost V 2 bases and J 2 bases, with 16 bases left between them. Per the germline V gene, CDR1 is MNHNS and CDR2 is SASEGT.